The clone carrying this T cell receptor (beta chain) was found many times. Its cognate antigen is unknown. Those patients with uncontrolled infection, other autoimmune disease, pregnancy or lactation were excluded. Each diagnosis drew on symptoms, thyroxine, TRAb, thyroid ultrasound and orbital computed tomography findings. The data originate from a study of T cells in Graves' hyperthyroidism and ophthalmopathy. Across the whole study: Initial diagnosis, before any treatment, was when peripheral blood was collected.

RNA transcripts yielded amplified TCR beta CDR3 regions. During a first-round RT-PCR of the TCR CDR3, the HTBI primer set was used. TCRdb fed the multiplex PCR reads into MiXCR, producing one record per CDR3 protein. This table has under 350,000 distinct CDR3 sequences, more than 15% appearing once. Broader study findings: Blood also showed most of the thyroid clonotypes that were expanded above 0.001.

The specimen sequenced was blood. This sequence was found in a woman aged 55-75 years with Graves' ophthalmopathy.

DNA for the CDR3: TGTGCCAGCAGCACTAAACCGGGACGGAACACCTATGGCTACACCTTC. It translates to CASSTKPGRNTYGYTF. The chain is built from TRBV3-1 and TRBJ1-2; perhaps TRBD1 as D (5 bases). The CDR3 runs 16 residues. CDR1 is LGHDT, CDR2 YNNKEL, per germline (reference sequence). V was cut by 5 bases and J by 4 bases, with 20 bases left in between.